What follows are 14 T cell receptor beta chains derived from one specimen sequenced in a study of T cells in localized non-small cell lung cancer. Libraries were prepared by immunoSEQ multiplex PCR; TCRdb keeps only in-frame clonotypes and omits some of them. The sample gives just over 20,000 clones, 70% to 90% of which show up once; about a sixth is in the top ten. The sample consisted of PBMCs, taken before any cancer treatment. These receptors were taken from a woman aged 35-75 years with stage II squamous cell lung carcinoma.

This chain's CDR3 is CASRYRGGGNTIYF. For the CDR3, the DNA is TGTGCCAGTCGATACAGGGGAGGTGGAAACACCATATATTTT. The chain employs TRBV19 and TRBJ1-3, with 7 bases fitting TRBD1. V trimming: 8 bases; J trimming: 3 bases; junction bases outside the gene matches: 7. Germline lookup yields CDR1 LNHDA and CDR2 SQIVND (reference sequence). The CDR3 has 14 amino acids.

The J gene is TRBJ2-5, the V gene TRBV2; 8 positions match TRBD2. CDR1 is SNHLY and CDR2 is FYNNEI in the germline V gene. The V and J ends lost 11 bases and 4 bases, in that order; junction bases with no gene match: 15. There are 15 residues in the CDR3. Here the CDR3 reads CAGQSGLAVRETQYF. The DNA of the CDR3 is TGTGCCGGTCAGAGCGGACTAGCTGTTCGAGAGACCCAGTACTTC.

In its sample, this clone was seen a few times. This chain joins TRBV11-2 and TRBJ1-1; 9 nucleotides line up with TRBD1. V trimming: 5 bases; J trimming: 3 bases; junction bases outside the gene matches: 7. This CDR3 has 15 amino acids. Germline V lookup: CDR1 SGHAT, CDR2 FQNNGV. The CDR3 region is CASSQGTGWDTEAFF. CDR3 nucleotide sequence: TGTGCCAGCAGCCAAGGGACAGGGTGGGACACTGAAGCTTTCTTT.

V is TRBV19 and J is TRBJ2-2; D remains unclear. Germline CDR1 is LNHDA and CDR2 is SQIVND (reference sequence). Trimming left V 4 bases short and J 0 bases short, with 9 bases between. This CDR3 spans 15 amino acids. CDR3 amino acids: CASSTGQSNTGELFF. In DNA form, the CDR3 reads TGTGCCAGTAGTACGGGTCAGTCGAACACCGGGGAGCTGTTTTTT.

The chain has TRBV10-3 and TRBJ2-7; D ambiguous. There are 15 residues in the CDR3. Germline CDR1 is ENHRY and CDR2 is SYGVKD. The V end was cut by 4 bases, the J end by 0 bases, with 13 bases between. For the CDR3, the DNA is TGTGCCATCAGTGGGGCAGCCTTTAACTCCTACGAGCAGTACTTC. Protein sequence: CAISGAAFNSYEQYF.

The chain uses TRBV12-5 and TRBJ1-1; TRBD1 might be the D (6 bases). V was clipped by 0 bases and J by 1 base, with 18 bases between them. This CDR3 comprises 18 residues. Germline loops: CDR1 LGHNT, CDR2 FRNRAP. CDR3 in amino acids: CASGLVFGKDRQNTEAFF. The CDR3, as DNA: TGTGCTAGTGGTTTGGTATTCGGGAAGGACAGACAGAACACTGAAGCTTTCTTT.

This chain links TRBV28 with TRBJ2-1, with a possible D match to TRBD2 (7 bases). Per germline, CDR1 MDHEN and CDR2 SYDVKM. This CDR3 has 17 amino acids. The V end was cut by 5 bases, the J end by 0 bases, with 17 bases between. The CDR3 region is CASSPGKGGASYNEQFF. The CDR3 DNA sequence: TGTGCCAGCAGTCCAGGGAAAGGGGGGGCCTCCTACAATGAGCAGTTCTTC. Based on the CDR3 plus reference TRBV28 and TRBJ2-1, the full variable domain is DVKVTQSSRYLVKRTGEKVFLECVQDMDHENMFWYRQDPGLGLRLIYFSYDVKMKEKGDIPEGYSVSREKKERFSLILESASTNQTSMYLCASSPGKGGASYNEQFFGPGTRLTVL.

The chain uses TRBV5-1 and TRBJ1-4; a weak D match, TRBD1 (5 bases). Trimming pared 4 bases from V and 8 bases from J, leaving 27 bases between. The CDR3 length is 18 residues. From germline, CDR1 is SGHRS and CDR2 YFSETQ. CDR3 loop: CASSRTPMQGVRVEKLFF. CDR3 nucleotides: TGCGCCAGCAGCCGGACTCCAATGCAGGGCGTTAGGGTAGAAAAACTGTTTTTT.

This sequence joins TRBV6-1 and TRBJ1-5; no clear D gene. Germline V gives CDR1 MNHNS, CDR2 SASEGT. This CDR3 region has 14 residues. Trimming pared 2 bases from V and 4 bases from J, leaving 9 bases between. The DNA for the CDR3 is TGTGCCAGCAGTGAATGGTCGTTGAATCAGCCCCAGCATTTT. It translates to CASSEWSLNQPQHF.

The V and J genes are TRBV7-9 and TRBJ2-7; tentative D call: TRBD2 (5 bases). Germline V gives CDR1 SEHNR, CDR2 FQNEAQ (reference sequence). This CDR3 region has 14 residues. Trimming shortened V by 2 bases and J by 2 bases, and 10 bases separated the two germline ends. The CDR3 DNA is TGTGCCAGCAGCTTATTCGGGGAGCCCTACGAGCAGTACTTC. Its protein is CASSLFGEPYEQYF. The entire variable domain, with the rest obtained from reference TRBV7-9 and TRBJ2-7, is as follows: DTGVSQNPRHKITKRGQNVTFRCDPISEHNRLYWYRQTLGQGPEFLTYFQNEAQLEKSRLLSDRFSAERPKGSFSTLEIQRTEQGDSAMYLCASSLFGEPYEQYFGPGTRLTVT.

This chain connects TRBV4-2 to TRBJ2-7; 10 bases line up with TRBD1. Germline loops: CDR1 LGHNA, CDR2 YNFKEQ. This CDR3 contains 16 residues. Trimming took 5 bases from V and 6 from J; bases not matched to a gene: 13. The CDR3: CASSSRVGQGPGEQYF. The CDR3 DNA sequence: TGTGCCAGCAGCTCTAGGGTGGGACAGGGGCCCGGCGAGCAGTACTTC.

The rearrangement links TRBV6-5 to TRBJ1-3; unclear D gene. Germline CDR1 MNHEY, CDR2 SVGAGI. The V end was cut by 0 bases, the J end by 0 bases, with 6 bases between. CDR3 size: 15 residues. CDR3 DNA sequence: TGTGCCAGCAGTTACTCGAAGAGCTCTGGAAACACCATATATTTT. Translating gives CASSYSKSSGNTIYF.

This clone is a singleton in its sample. V and J are TRBV5-1 and TRBJ1-2; 11 positions match TRBD1. Germline V gene sequence: CDR1 SGHRS, CDR2 YFSETQ. The CDR3 is 16 residues long. After removal of 4 bases from V and 8 bases from J, the junction contained 13 bases not matched to a gene. This chain's CDR3 is CASSPGQGVDLGGYTF. CDR3 bases: TGCGCCAGCAGCCCGGGACAGGGGGTAGATTTAGGCGGCTACACCTTC.

This chain joins TRBV14 and TRBJ1-1; D remains ambiguous. V was pared by 4 bases and J by 1 base, with 7 bases between. This CDR3 spans 13 amino acids. The germline V gene has CDR1 SGHDN and CDR2 FVKESK. CDR3 coding DNA: TGTGCCAGCAGCCGGACGGGGAACACTGAAGCTTTCTTT. It codes for CASSRTGNTEAFF.